A single sample is the source of the 20 T cell receptor beta chains below, sequenced in a study of T cell changes during pregnancy in multiple sclerosis. Measured with immunoSEQ multiplex PCR; TCRdb has only the in-frame clones, and not every one. In the table there are 75,000 to 95,000 clones, approximately 93% of which are singletons. Here the sequenced sample was CD4+ T cells from peripheral blood mononuclear cells, taken after pregnancy. The origin of the receptors is a female donor with multiple sclerosis, enrolled in a pregnancy study.

V usage is TRBV7-9 and J usage is TRBJ2-1; D is perhaps TRBD1 (6 bases). Germline loops: CDR1 SEHNR, CDR2 FQNEAQ (reference sequence). Trimming took off 5 bases at V and 2 bases at J, with 13 bases between the two ends. This CDR3 contains 15 residues. The CDR3, as DNA: TGTGCCAGCAGCCAGATGAAGGGGGCCTACAATGAGCAGTTCTTC. It codes for CASSQMKGAYNEQFF.

The chain couples TRBV28 to TRBJ2-1; 12 nucleotides line up with TRBD2. Germline CDR1 reads MDHEN; CDR2 reads SYDVKM. V lost 4 bases, J lost 6 bases, and 4 bases stayed unmatched. This CDR3 comprises 15 residues. CDR3 nucleotide sequence: TGTGCCAGCAGTTCAGGACTAGCGGGACGCAATGAGCAGTTCTTC. This codes for CASSSGLAGRNEQFF. The full variable domain, in which reference TRBV28 and TRBJ2-1 provide the parts outside the CDR3, is DVKVTQSSRYLVKRTGEKVFLECVQDMDHENMFWYRQDPGLGLRLIYFSYDVKMKEKGDIPEGYSVSREKKERFSLILESASTNQTSMYLCASSSGLAGRNEQFFGPGTRLTVL.

The chain has TRBV2 and TRBJ2-3, with 7 bases fitting TRBD2. V lost 6 bases, J lost 0 bases, and 18 bases stayed unmatched. This CDR3 comprises 19 residues. From germline, CDR1 is SNHLY and CDR2 FYNNEI. The CDR3: CASRTGLRSSFASTDTQYF. CDR3 sequence (DNA): TGTGCCAGCAGGACGGGACTACGCTCCTCCTTTGCTAGCACAGATACGCAGTATTTT.

The V gene is TRBV5-6, the J gene TRBJ2-3, with TRBD1 identical over 7 bases. The trim removed 4 bases at V and 3 bases at J, leaving 5 bases unmatched. CDR3 size: 14 residues. Germline V gene data show CDR1 as SGHDT and CDR2 as YYEEEE. Written as DNA, the CDR3 is TGTGCCAGCAGCCGTGTACAGGGGACAGATACGCAGTATTTT. This translates into CASSRVQGTDTQYF.

The CDR3 DNA sequence: TGCGCCAGCAGCTTGCAGGGGGCAAATGAAAAACTGTTTTTT. It is translated as CASSLQGANEKLFF. This chain links TRBV5-1 with TRBJ1-4; the match to TRBD1 covers 8 bases. CDR3 size: 14 residues. Trimming removed 1 base from V and 5 bases from J; junction bases left unmatched: 1. Per the germline V gene, CDR1 is SGHRS and CDR2 is YFSETQ.

V usage is TRBV10-3 and J usage is TRBJ1-1, with D perhaps TRBD1 (5 bases). Germline lookup yields CDR1 ENHRY and CDR2 SYGVKD. CDR3 length equals 14 residues. V was clipped by 6 bases and J by 0 bases, with 11 bases between them. The CDR3 protein is CAISKQALNTEAFF. In DNA, the CDR3 is TGTGCCATCAGCAAACAGGCGCTGAACACTGAAGCTTTCTTT.

This clone was counted between two and nine times. This chain uses TRBV4-1 with TRBJ1-2, with a weak D call TRBD1 (5 bases). The CDR3 consists of 17 residues. Germline V lookup: CDR1 MGHRA, CDR2 YSYEKL. The V gene lost 3 bases and the J gene lost 5 bases, with 22 bases spanning the gap. The CDR3, as DNA: TGCGCCAGCAGCCACCCCCCGAAGCCGACAGTAGCTTATGGCTACACCTTC. It translates to CASSHPPKPTVAYGYTF.

V is TRBV5-4 and J is TRBJ2-5; D is possibly TRBD2 (6 bases). The germline V gene encodes CDR1 SGHNT and CDR2 YYREEE (reference sequence). Deletions cut 4 bases from V and 3 bases from J, with 10 bases between. The CDR3 has 13 residues. CDR3 DNA: TGTGCCAGCAGCCCATGGGGGGAAGAGACCCAGTACTTC. Its translation is CASSPWGEETQYF.

This rearrangement joins TRBV4-1 to TRBJ2-2, with 7 positions matching TRBD2. J was trimmed by 7 bases and V by 1 base; bases with no gene match: 9. The CDR3 extends over 16 amino acids. Germline V gives CDR1 MGHRA, CDR2 YSYEKL. Here the CDR3 reads CASSQAGRAGIGELFF. CDR3 nucleotides: TGCGCCAGCAGCCAAGCAGGGAGGGCAGGGATCGGGGAGCTGTTTTTT.

This clone has more than one count but fewer than ten. Written as DNA, the CDR3 is TGTGCCAGCAGTCACGGACAGGGAGGCAATCAGCCCCAGCATTTT. This translates into CASSHGQGGNQPQHF. This chain uses TRBV6-5 with TRBJ1-5; 8 positions match TRBD1. Germline loops: CDR1 MNHEY, CDR2 SVGAGI. V dropped 5 bases and J dropped 2; count of bases not matched to a gene: 5. The CDR3 runs to 15 residues.

This clone appeared a few times. The rearrangement links TRBV11-2 to TRBJ2-1; 11 bases are shared with TRBD1. V shed 4 bases, J shed 11 bases, and the junction held 13 bases outside the gene matches. The CDR3 runs to 16 residues. Per germline, CDR1 SGHAT and CDR2 FQNNGV. CDR3 coding DNA: TGTGCCAGCAGCTCTTACCGGGACAGGGGGTCAAACCAGCAGTTCTTC. It is translated as CASSSYRDRGSNQQFF.

This sequence joins TRBV9 and TRBJ2-5; possible D gene TRBD1, 5 bases. CDR1 is SGDLS, CDR2 YYNGEE, per germline. V lost 4 bases and J 4 bases, leaving 8 bases between the germline ends. The CDR3 consists of 12 residues. The CDR3 reads CASSLGAETQYF. The CDR3 DNA follows: TGTGCCAGCAGCCTAGGGGCAGAGACCCAGTACTTC.

The genes are TRBV5-4 and TRBJ1-1, with 7 nucleotides matching TRBD1. The CDR3 loop spans 15 amino acids. V trimming: 3 bases; J trimming: 2 bases; junction bases outside the gene matches: 7. CDR1 SGHNT and CDR2 YYREEE come from the germline V gene (reference sequence). In nucleotides, the CDR3 is TGTGCCAGCAGCTCCGGGAGACAGGGAAACACTGAAGCTTTCTTT. This sequence encodes CASSSGRQGNTEAFF.

This clone was seen only once. The rearrangement joins TRBV6-6 to TRBJ1-2; TRBD1 aligns across 11 bases. There are 16 residues in the CDR3. Losses at the gene ends were 6 bases for V and 7 bases for J; bases not matched to a gene: 13. The germline CDR1 and CDR2 sequences are MNHNY and SVGAGI (reference sequence). This CDR3 is CASSRSMDRGPSGYTF. DNA of the CDR3: TGTGCCAGCAGCCGCTCCATGGACAGGGGGCCTAGTGGCTACACCTTC.

The chain combines TRBV7-2 with TRBJ1-2; 8 nucleotides agree with TRBD1. Per the germline V gene, CDR1 is SGHTA and CDR2 is FQGNSA. The CDR3 loop spans 14 amino acids. The V and J ends lost 3 bases and 5 bases, in that order; junction bases with no gene match: 5. CDR3 protein: CASSLRQGQYGYTF. CDR3 DNA: TGTGCCAGCAGCTTGCGACAGGGGCAATATGGCTACACCTTC.

This chain uses TRBV29-1 with TRBJ1-1; a possible D gene is TRBD1 (5 bases). The CDR3 has 15 residues. Trimming removed 5 bases at V and 0 bases at J, with 16 bases between. CDR1 SQVTM and CDR2 ANQGSEA come from the germline V gene. The CDR3 loop reads CSVTHGGGLNTEAFF. The CDR3 nucleotides read TGCAGCGTTACCCACGGGGGGGGGTTGAACACTGAAGCTTTCTTT.

This chain joins TRBV28 and TRBJ2-7; 11 bases align to TRBD1. Trimming cost V 6 bases and J 4 bases; bases outside gene matches: 11. Germline lookup yields CDR1 MDHEN and CDR2 SYDVKM. The CDR3 contains 16 residues. CDR3 loop: CASSPWSDRGRYEQYF. In nucleotides, the CDR3 is TGTGCCAGCAGCCCCTGGTCGGACAGGGGGCGGTACGAGCAGTACTTC.

CDR3 residues: CASNDRGFSYEQYF. In DNA form, the CDR3 reads TGTGCCAGCAATGACAGGGGGTTCTCCTACGAGCAGTACTTC. The rearrangement uses TRBV5-6 and TRBJ2-7; 9 bases align to TRBD1. Looked up from germline, CDR1 is SGHDT and CDR2 is YYEEEE. CDR3 length equals 14 residues. J gave up 0 bases and V 6 bases, and 4 bases lay outside the gene matches.

This chain links TRBV5-4 with TRBJ2-1; D is unresolved. V was clipped by 4 bases and J by 6 bases, with 5 bases between them. The CDR3 spans 11 residues. CDR1 and CDR2 from the germline V gene are SGHNT and YYREEE (reference sequence). The CDR3 region has the DNA TGTGCCAGCAGCCAACTCAATGAGCAGTTCTTC. Amino acids: CASSQLNEQFF.

This clone appeared once. CDR3 in amino acids: CASSLTSRNTEAFF. DNA of the CDR3: TGTGCCAGCAGCTTAACTTCACGGAACACTGAAGCTTTCTTT. This chain links TRBV11-2 with TRBJ1-1; no firm D call. V was clipped by 2 bases and J by 1 base, with 8 bases between them. The germline gives CDR1 SGHAT, CDR2 FQNNGV. This CDR3 is built from 14 residues. The variable domain in full, with the rest retrieved from reference TRBV11-2 and TRBJ1-1, is EAGVAQSPRYKIIEKRQSVAFWCNPISGHATLYWYQQILGQGPKLLIQFQNNGVVDDSQLPKDRFSAERLKGVDSTLKIQPAKLEDSAVYLCASSLTSRNTEAFFGQGTRLTVV.